A single sample is the source of the 4 T cell receptor beta chains below, sequenced in a study of technical replicates of blood from a handful of donors. Sequencing was performed with immunoSEQ multiplex PCR; in TCRdb, only in-frame clones are kept and a portion is missing. The repertoire holds about 80,000 clones, with just over 85% as singletons. The specimen was PBMCs. All receptors come from a human donor in good health. Some clones in this sample may be carry-over from other donors' samples.

The J gene is TRBJ1-3, the V gene TRBV21-1; the table's D call TRBD1 went unverified against the DNA. TRBV21-1 is a pseudogene. This CDR3 has 16 amino acids. CDR3 residues: CASSKGRDNSGNTIYF. For the CDR3, the DNA is TGTGCCAGCAGCAAAGGCCGGGACAACTCTGGAAACACCATATATTTT.

V gene TRBV30 combines with J gene TRBJ1-1; D may be TRBD1 (6 bases). The CDR3 spans 12 residues. V was trimmed by 6 bases and J by 0 bases, leaving 8 bases between them. Germline assignment: CDR1 GTSNPN and CDR2 SVGIG (reference sequence). In DNA, the CDR3 is TGTGCCTGCACAGGGATGAACACTGAAGCTTTCTTT. Translated: CACTGMNTEAFF.

The CDR3 sequence: CASSFDPGTGAGELFF. CDR3 sequence (DNA): TGTGCCAGCAGCTTCGACCCCGGGACAGGCGCCGGGGAGCTGTTTTTT. The chain joins TRBV7-9 to TRBJ2-2; TRBD1 matches at 8 bases. The V gene's germline CDR1 is SEHNR and CDR2 FQNEAQ (reference sequence). After removal of 3 bases from V and 6 bases from J, the junction contained 9 bases not matched to a gene. There are 16 residues in the CDR3.

This clone occurred once. The DNA for the CDR3 is TGTGCCTGGAGGACAGGGTCCTATAATTCACCCCTCCACTTT. It codes for CAWRTGSYNSPLHF. This chain links TRBV30 with TRBJ1-6; 7 nucleotides line up with TRBD1. The V segment lost 3 bases and the J segment 1 base; nucleotides outside the gene matches: 0. The CDR3 has 14 residues. CDR1 and CDR2 (germline): GTSNPN, SVGIG (reference sequence). The variable domain in full, with the rest retrieved from reference TRBV30 and TRBJ1-6, is SQTIHQWPATLVQPVGSPLSLECTVEGTSNPNLYWYRQAAGRGLQLLFYSVGIGQISSEVPQNLSASRPQDRQFILSSKKLLLSDSGFYLCAWRTGSYNSPLHFGNGTRLTVT.